Here is one TCR beta chain with its context. These data come from a study of technical replicates of blood from four donors. V was clipped by 3 bases and J by 0 bases, with 16 bases between them. The CDR3 runs 16 residues. The V gene's germline CDR1 is SGDLS and CDR2 YYNGEE. Produced via immunoSEQ multiplex PCR; TCRdb's table is partial and in-frame only. Of around 89,000 clones in the sample, around 95% were seen once. V usage is TRBV9 and J usage is TRBJ2-7; D not resolved. The sequencing sample was made of T cells isolated from PBMCs. The sequence was obtained from a human donor in good health. The CDR3 DNA sequence: TGTGCCAGCAGCGCTACCCATTCCGGTCTCTCCTACGAGCAGTACTTC. Protein product: CASSATHSGLSYEQYF.